This TCR beta chain was sequenced for a study of identical twins. This clonotype showed up just a few times. Carrying unique molecular identifiers, the cDNA also gained a universal primer site through template switching. MiXCR was run by TCRdb on the 5' RACE reads, yielding one entry per CDR3 protein. The data contain around 650,000 distinct CDR3 sequences, just over 7% of them seen just once; the ten biggest clones take up about 1.6%. From germline, CDR1 is DFQATT and CDR2 SNEGSKA (reference sequence). V lost 3 bases and J lost 2; bases outside the gene matches: 7. This CDR3 is 15 amino acids long. These data were also reused for a study on yellow fever vaccine responses in identical twins.

The V and J genes are TRBV20-1 and TRBJ2-3; 8 bases are a match to TRBD2. The TCR sequence derives from a young woman in good health. Material for sequencing was PBMCs. The CDR3 DNA is TGCAGTGCTAGCTTGGGAGCGGGGGCCACAGATACGCAGTATTTT. Translated: CSASLGAGATDTQYF.